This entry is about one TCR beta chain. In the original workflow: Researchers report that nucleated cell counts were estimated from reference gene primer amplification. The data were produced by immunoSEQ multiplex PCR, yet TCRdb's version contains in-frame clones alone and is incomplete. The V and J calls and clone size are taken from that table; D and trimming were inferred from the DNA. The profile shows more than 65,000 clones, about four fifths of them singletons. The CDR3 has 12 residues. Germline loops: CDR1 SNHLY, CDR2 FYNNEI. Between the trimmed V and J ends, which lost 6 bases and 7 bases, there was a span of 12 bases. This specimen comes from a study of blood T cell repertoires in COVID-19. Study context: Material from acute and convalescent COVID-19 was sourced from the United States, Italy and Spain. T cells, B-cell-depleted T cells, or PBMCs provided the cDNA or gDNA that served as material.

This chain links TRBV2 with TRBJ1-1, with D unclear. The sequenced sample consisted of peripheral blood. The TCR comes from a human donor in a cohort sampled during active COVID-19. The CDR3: CASRRVGGEAFF. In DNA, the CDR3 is TGTGCCAGCAGGAGGGTAGGAGGTGAAGCTTTCTTT.